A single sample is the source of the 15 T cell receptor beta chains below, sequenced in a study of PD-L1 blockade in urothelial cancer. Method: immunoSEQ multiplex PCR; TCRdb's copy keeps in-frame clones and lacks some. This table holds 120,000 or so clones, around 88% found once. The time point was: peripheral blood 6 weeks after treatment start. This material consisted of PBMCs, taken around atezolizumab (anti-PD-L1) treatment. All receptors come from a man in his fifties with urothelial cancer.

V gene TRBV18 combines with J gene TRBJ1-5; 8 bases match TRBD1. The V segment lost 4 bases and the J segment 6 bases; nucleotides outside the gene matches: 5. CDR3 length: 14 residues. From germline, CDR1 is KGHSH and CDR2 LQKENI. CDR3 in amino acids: CASSRNRGIQPQHF. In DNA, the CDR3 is TGTGCCAGCTCACGAAACAGGGGGATTCAGCCCCAGCATTTT.

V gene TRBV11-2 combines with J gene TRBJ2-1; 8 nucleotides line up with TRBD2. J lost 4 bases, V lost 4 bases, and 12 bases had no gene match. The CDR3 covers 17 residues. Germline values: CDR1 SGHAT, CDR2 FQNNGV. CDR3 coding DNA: TGTGCCAGCAGCTACCCTATAGCGGGAAGGCATTACAATGAGCAGTTCTTC. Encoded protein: CASSYPIAGRHYNEQFF.

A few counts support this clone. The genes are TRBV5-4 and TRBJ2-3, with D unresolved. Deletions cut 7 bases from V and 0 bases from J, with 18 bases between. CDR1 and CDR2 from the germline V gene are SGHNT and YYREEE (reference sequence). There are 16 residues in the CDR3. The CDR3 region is CASSTSLFGSTDTQYF. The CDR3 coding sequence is TGTGCCAGCTCTACCAGCTTATTCGGGAGCACAGATACGCAGTATTTT.

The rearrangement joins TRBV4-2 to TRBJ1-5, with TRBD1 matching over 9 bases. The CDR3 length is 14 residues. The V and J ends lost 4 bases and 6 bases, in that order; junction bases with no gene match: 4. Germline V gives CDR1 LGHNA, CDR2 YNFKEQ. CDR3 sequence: CASSPMTGGQPQHF. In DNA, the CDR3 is TGTGCCAGCAGCCCCATGACAGGGGGTCAGCCCCAGCATTTT.

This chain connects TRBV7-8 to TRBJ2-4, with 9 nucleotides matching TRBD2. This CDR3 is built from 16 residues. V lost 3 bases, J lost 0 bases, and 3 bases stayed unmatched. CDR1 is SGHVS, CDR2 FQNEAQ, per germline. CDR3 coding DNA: TGTGCCAGCAGCTTGGGACTAGCAGAAGCCAAAAACATTCAGTACTTC. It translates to CASSLGLAEAKNIQYF.

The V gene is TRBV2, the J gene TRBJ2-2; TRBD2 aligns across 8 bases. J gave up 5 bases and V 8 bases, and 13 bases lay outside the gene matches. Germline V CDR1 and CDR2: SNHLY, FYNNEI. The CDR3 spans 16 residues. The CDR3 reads CASSPSSGGGTGELFF. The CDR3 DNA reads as TGTGCCAGCTCGCCATCCTCCGGCGGGGGGACCGGGGAGCTGTTTTTT.

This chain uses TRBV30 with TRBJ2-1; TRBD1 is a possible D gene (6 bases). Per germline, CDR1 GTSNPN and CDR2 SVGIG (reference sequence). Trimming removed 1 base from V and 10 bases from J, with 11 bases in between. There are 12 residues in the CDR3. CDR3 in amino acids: CAWSGGGKEQFF. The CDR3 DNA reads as TGTGCCTGGAGTGGAGGGGGAAAAGAGCAGTTCTTC. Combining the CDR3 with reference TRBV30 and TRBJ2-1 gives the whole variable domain SQTIHQWPATLVQPVGSPLSLECTVEGTSNPNLYWYRQAAGRGLQLLFYSVGIGQISSEVPQNLSASRPQDRQFILSSKKLLLSDSGFYLCAWSGGGKEQFFGPGTRLTVL.

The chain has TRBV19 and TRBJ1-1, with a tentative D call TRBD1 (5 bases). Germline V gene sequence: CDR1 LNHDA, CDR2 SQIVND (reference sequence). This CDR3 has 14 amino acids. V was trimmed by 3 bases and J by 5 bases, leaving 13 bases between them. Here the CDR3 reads CASSIAGRRTEAFF. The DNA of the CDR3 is TGTGCCAGTAGTATTGCAGGGCGGCGAACTGAAGCTTTCTTT.

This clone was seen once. CDR3 loop: CAWSWTGDYGYTF. The CDR3, as DNA: TGTGCCTGGAGTTGGACAGGGGACTATGGCTACACCTTC. V is TRBV30 and J is TRBJ1-2; TRBD1 matches 9 bases. The length of the CDR3 is 13 residues. V shed 2 bases and J 3 bases; nucleotides not matched to a gene: 1. Germline V gives CDR1 GTSNPN, CDR2 SVGIG (reference sequence). Together with reference TRBV30 and TRBJ1-2, the CDR3 gives the full variable domain: SQTIHQWPATLVQPVGSPLSLECTVEGTSNPNLYWYRQAAGRGLQLLFYSVGIGQISSEVPQNLSASRPQDRQFILSSKKLLLSDSGFYLCAWSWTGDYGYTFGSGTRLTVV.

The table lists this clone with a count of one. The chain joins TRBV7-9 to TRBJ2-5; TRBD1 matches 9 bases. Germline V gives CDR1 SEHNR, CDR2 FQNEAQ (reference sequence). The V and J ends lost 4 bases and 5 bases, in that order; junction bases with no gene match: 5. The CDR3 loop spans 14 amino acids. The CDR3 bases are TGTGCCAGCAGCTGGACAGGGACAGGGGAGACCCAGTACTTC. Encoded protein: CASSWTGTGETQYF.

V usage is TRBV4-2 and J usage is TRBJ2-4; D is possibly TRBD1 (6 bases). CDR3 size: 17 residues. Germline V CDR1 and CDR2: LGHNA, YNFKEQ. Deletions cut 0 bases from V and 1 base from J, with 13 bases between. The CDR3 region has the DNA TGTGCCAGCAGCCAAGAAGGGCAGGGGAGCGCCAAAAACATTCAGTACTTC. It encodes CASSQEGQGSAKNIQYF.

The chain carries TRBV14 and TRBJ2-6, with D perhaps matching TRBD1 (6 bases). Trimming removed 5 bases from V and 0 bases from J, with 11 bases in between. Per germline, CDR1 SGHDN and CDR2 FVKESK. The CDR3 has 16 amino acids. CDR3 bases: TGTGCCAGCAGCATAGGGGGTTACTCTGGGGCCAACGTCCTGACTTTC. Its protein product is CASSIGGYSGANVLTF.

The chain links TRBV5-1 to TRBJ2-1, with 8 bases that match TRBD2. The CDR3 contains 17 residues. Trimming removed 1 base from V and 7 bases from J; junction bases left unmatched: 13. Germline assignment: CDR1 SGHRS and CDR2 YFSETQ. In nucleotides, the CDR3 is TGCGCCAGCAGCTTGTCTCCGATCGGGGGGGAAGGGAATGAGCAGTTCTTC. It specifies CASSLSPIGGEGNEQFF.

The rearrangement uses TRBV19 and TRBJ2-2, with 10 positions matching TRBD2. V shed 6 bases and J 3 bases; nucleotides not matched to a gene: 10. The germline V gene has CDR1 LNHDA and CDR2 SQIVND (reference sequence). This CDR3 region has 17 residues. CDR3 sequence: CASRSGRVWGDTGELFF. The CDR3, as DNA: TGTGCCAGTAGAAGCGGGAGGGTCTGGGGTGACACCGGGGAGCTGTTTTTT.

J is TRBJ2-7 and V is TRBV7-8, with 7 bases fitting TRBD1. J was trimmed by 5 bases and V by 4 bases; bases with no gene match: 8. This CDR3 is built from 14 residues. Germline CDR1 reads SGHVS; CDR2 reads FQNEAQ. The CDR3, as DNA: TGTGCCAGCAGCTCGTACAGGGGTAGCGACGAGCAGTACTTC. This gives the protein CASSSYRGSDEQYF.